The 12 T cell receptor beta chains below were found in one sample sequenced in a study of Ad26.COV2.S vaccination and SARS-CoV-2 variants. Libraries were prepared by immunoSEQ multiplex PCR; TCRdb keeps only in-frame clonotypes and omits some of them. The sample includes 380,000 or so clones, 83% of them seen just once. The treatment: 15 to 20 received Ad26.COV2.S at low or high dose, single or two shots; 5 received placebo; per-sample allocation not given. Sampling took place 63 days after the first vaccine or placebo injection. The material was peripheral blood, obtained in a trial of Ad26.COV2.S vaccine versus placebo. These TCRs come from a person between 18 and 59 years old who received the Ad26.COV2.S COVID-19 vaccine or a placebo.

The chain recombines TRBV12-5 with TRBJ1-2; D call uncertain. V lost 0 bases, J lost 2 bases, and 22 bases lay in between. The germline gives CDR1 LGHNT, CDR2 FRNRAP. The CDR3 spans 19 residues. The CDR3 is CASGLVLTLPRTENYGYTF. CDR3 nucleotide sequence: TGTGCTAGTGGTTTGGTACTCACCCTACCTAGGACTGAAAACTATGGCTACACCTTC. The variable domain in full, completed from reference TRBV12-5 and TRBJ1-2, reads DARVTQTPRHKVTEMGQEVTMRCQPILGHNTVFWYRQTMMQGLELLAYFRNRAPLDDSGMPKDRFSAEMPDATLATLKIQPSEPRDSAVYFCASGLVLTLPRTENYGYTFGSGTRLTVV.

The chain employs TRBV9 and TRBJ1-4; weak D call: TRBD1 (5 bases). V lost 0 bases, J lost 7 bases, and 16 bases lay in between. CDR3 length: 16 amino acids. Germline V lookup: CDR1 SGDLS, CDR2 YYNGEE. In DNA, the CDR3 is TGTGCCAGCAGCGTAGGGGGGTCTGCGGGCGGTGAAAAACTGTTTTTT. This gives the protein CASSVGGSAGGEKLFF.

This chain joins TRBV5-1 and TRBJ1-1; maybe TRBD1 (5 bases). CDR1 and CDR2 from the germline V gene are SGHRS and YFSETQ. Trimming stripped 3 bases from V and 7 bases from J, with 16 bases between. The CDR3 sequence is 14 residues long. CDR3: CASSSRWGDSEAFF. DNA for the CDR3: TGCGCCAGCAGCTCACGCTGGGGCGACAGTGAAGCTTTCTTT.

CDR3 region: CASRTGVSDSPLHF. CDR3 nucleotide sequence: TGTGCCAGTAGAACGGGGGTCTCGGATTCACCCCTCCACTTT. The chain links TRBV19 to TRBJ1-6; D perhaps matches TRBD1 (5 bases). The CDR3 totals 14 residues. The germline gives CDR1 LNHDA, CDR2 SQIVND (reference sequence). The V end was cut by 6 bases, the J end by 8 bases, with 14 bases between. The full variable domain, rest sourced from reference TRBV19 and TRBJ1-6, is DGGITQSPKYLFRKEGQNVTLSCEQNLNHDAMYWYRQDPGQGLRLIYYSQIVNDFQKGDIAEGYSVSREKKESFPLTVTSAQKNPTAFYLCASRTGVSDSPLHFGNGTRLTVT.

In the case of this clone: Germline is not matched at one junction end, which may reflect a read error. The chain has TRBV5-1 and TRBJ1-1, with D maybe TRBD1 (5 bases). CDR3 length: 16 amino acids. Germline loops: CDR1 SGHRS, CDR2 YFSETQ. The CDR3 nucleotides read TGCGCCAGCAGTTTGGGGAGGGGCTCCATGAACACTGAAGCTTTCTTT. This translates into CASSLGRGSMNTEAFF.

This clone was detected only once. The chain links TRBV6-6 to TRBJ1-2, with 8 bases aligning to TRBD1. CDR1 MNHNY and CDR2 SVGAGI come from the germline V gene (reference sequence). This CDR3 contains 13 residues. The trim removed 9 bases at V and 8 bases at J, leaving 11 bases unmatched. CDR3 DNA: TGTGCCAGTCGTACGACAGGGGCGGGAGGCTACACCTTC. It is translated as CASRTTGAGGYTF.

The J gene is TRBJ1-2, the V gene TRBV6-5; D ambiguous. The germline V gene has CDR1 MNHEY and CDR2 SVGAGI. The V gene lost 2 bases and the J gene lost 4 bases, with 14 bases spanning the gap. This CDR3 is 15 amino acids long. The CDR3 loop is CASSYKLGRLYGYTF. DNA of the CDR3: TGTGCCAGCAGTTACAAGCTGGGAAGGCTCTATGGCTACACCTTC.

The chain is built from TRBV6-6 and TRBJ1-3; 10 positions match TRBD1. The CDR3 totals 16 residues. Germline values: CDR1 MNHNY, CDR2 SVGAGI (reference sequence). J gave up 8 bases and V 2 bases, and 9 bases lay outside the gene matches. CDR3 sequence: CASSYALGTGVDTIYF. Written as DNA, the CDR3 is TGTGCCAGCAGTTACGCTCTCGGGACAGGGGTGGACACCATATATTTT.

The chain combines TRBV6-5 with TRBJ2-3, with D possibly matching TRBD1 (6 bases). The CDR3 length is 14 residues. Germline V lookup: CDR1 MNHEY, CDR2 SVGAGI. Trimming pared 2 bases from V and 5 bases from J, leaving 11 bases between. The CDR3 DNA reads as TGTGCCAGCAGTTACACCCTACAGGGAGATACGCAGTATTTT. Amino acids: CASSYTLQGDTQYF.

The chain uses TRBV9 and TRBJ2-1; TRBD2 aligns across 10 bases. CDR1 is SGDLS and CDR2 is YYNGEE in the germline V gene. The CDR3 has 16 residues. The junction had 8 bases not matched to a gene; V was cut back by 4 bases and J by 4 bases. The CDR3 loop reads CASSPRTSGLYNEQFF. The CDR3 region has the DNA TGTGCCAGCAGCCCCAGGACTAGCGGCCTTTACAATGAGCAGTTCTTC.

V usage is TRBV6-2 or TRBV6-3 and J usage is TRBJ1-2; D is undetermined. V lost 2 bases to trimming and J lost 7 bases, with 20 bases between them. The CDR3 runs 16 residues. In germline, CDR1 is MNHEY, CDR2 SVGEGT. The CDR3 sequence is CASSYLGRPTGSGYTF. In nucleotides, the CDR3 is TGTGCCAGCAGTTACCTCGGGCGGCCGACCGGGAGTGGCTACACCTTC.

This sequence joins TRBV18 and TRBJ2-7; D is uncertain. This CDR3 spans 12 amino acids. Trimming cost V 3 bases and J 4 bases, with 7 bases left between them. Per germline, CDR1 KGHSH and CDR2 LQKENI. The CDR3 loop reads CASSPDKYEQYF. CDR3 DNA sequence: TGTGCCAGCTCACCCGACAAATACGAGCAGTACTTC.